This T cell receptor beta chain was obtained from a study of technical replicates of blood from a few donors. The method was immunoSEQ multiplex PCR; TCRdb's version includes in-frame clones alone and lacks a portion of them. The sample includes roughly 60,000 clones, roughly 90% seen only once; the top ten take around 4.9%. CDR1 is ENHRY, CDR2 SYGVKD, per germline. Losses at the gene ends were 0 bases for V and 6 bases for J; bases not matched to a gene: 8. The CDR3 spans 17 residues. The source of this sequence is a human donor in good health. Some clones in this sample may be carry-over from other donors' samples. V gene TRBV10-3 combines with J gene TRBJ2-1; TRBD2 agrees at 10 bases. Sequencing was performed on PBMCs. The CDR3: CAISESMLAGGGNEQFF. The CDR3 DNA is TGTGCCATCAGTGAGTCGATGTTAGCGGGAGGAGGCAATGAGCAGTTCTTC.